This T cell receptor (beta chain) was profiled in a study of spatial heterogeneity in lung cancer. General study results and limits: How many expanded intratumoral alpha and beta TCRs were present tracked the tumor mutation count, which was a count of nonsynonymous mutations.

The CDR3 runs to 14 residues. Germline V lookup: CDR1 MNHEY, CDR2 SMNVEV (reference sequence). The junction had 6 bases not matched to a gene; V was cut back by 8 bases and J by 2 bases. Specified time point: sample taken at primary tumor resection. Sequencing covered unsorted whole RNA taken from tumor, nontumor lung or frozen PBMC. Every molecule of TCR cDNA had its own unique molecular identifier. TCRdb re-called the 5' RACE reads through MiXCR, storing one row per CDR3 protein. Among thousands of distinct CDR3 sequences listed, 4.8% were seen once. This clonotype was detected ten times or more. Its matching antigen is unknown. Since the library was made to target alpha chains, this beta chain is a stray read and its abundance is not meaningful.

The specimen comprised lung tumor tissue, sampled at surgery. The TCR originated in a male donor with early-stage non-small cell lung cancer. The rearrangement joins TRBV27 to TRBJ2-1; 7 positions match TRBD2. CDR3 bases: TGTGCCAGCGGGGGGGACGGGACCTACAATGAGCAGTTCTTC. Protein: CASGGDGTYNEQFF.